The source of this T cell receptor beta chain is a study of blood T cells in healthy people across ages. It was with a sample-barcoded 5' primer and a J-beta primer mix that a second PCR of roughly 7 to 12 cycles was run. TCRdb re-called the 5' RACE reads through MiXCR, storing one row per CDR3 protein. The data contain some 710,000 distinct CDR3 sequences, 20% to 25% of them singletons. The CDR3 sequence is 16 residues long. CDR1 is MNHEY, CDR2 SVGAGI, per germline. V was trimmed by 0 bases and J by 4 bases, leaving 16 bases between them. The sample was blood. V and J are TRBV6-5 and TRBJ2-7; a possible D gene is TRBD2 (5 bases). The sequence derives from a man between 65 and 85 years old in good health. CDR3 protein: CASSYSLSGYPYEQYF. The CDR3 nucleotides read TGTGCCAGCAGTTACTCTTTATCGGGATACCCGTACGAGCAGTACTTC.